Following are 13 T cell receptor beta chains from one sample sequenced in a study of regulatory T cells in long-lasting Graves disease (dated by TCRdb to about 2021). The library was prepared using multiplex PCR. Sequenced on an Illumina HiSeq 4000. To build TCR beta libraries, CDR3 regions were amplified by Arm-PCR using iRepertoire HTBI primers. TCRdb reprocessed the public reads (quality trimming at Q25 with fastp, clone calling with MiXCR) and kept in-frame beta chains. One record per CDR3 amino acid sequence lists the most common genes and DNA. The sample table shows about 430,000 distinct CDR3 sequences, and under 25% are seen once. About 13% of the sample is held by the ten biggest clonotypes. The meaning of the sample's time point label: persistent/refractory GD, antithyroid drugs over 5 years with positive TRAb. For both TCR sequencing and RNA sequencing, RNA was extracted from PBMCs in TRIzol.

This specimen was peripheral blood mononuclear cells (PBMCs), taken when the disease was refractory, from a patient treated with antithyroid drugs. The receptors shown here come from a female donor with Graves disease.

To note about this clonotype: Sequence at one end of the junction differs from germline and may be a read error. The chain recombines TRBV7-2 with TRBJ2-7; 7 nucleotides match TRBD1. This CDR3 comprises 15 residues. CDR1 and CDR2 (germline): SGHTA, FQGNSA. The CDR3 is CASSQDRDSSYEQYF. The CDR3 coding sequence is TGCGCCAGCAGCCAGGATAGGGACAGCTCCTACGAGCAGTACTTC.

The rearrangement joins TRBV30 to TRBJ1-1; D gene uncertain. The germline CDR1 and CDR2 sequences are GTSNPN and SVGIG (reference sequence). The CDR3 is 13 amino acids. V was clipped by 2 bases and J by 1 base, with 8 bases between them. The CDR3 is CAWSYGRNTEAFF. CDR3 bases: TGTGCCTGGAGTTATGGCAGGAACACTGAAGCTTTCTTT.

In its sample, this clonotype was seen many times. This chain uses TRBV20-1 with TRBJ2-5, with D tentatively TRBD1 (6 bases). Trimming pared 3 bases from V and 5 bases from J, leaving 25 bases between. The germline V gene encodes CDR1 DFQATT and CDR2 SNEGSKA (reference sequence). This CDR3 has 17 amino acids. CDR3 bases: TGCAGTGCTAGTAGGGGGATAAGGGCCGCTGGTTTGGAGACCCAGTACTTC. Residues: CSASRGIRAAGLETQYF.

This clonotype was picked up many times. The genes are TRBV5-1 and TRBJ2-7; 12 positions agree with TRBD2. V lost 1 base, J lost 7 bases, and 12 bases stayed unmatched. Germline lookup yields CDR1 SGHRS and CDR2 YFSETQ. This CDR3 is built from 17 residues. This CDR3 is CASSLMASGRESGEQYF. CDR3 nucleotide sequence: TGCGCCAGCAGCTTGATGGCTAGCGGGAGGGAATCAGGAGAGCAGTACTTC.

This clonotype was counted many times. CDR3 amino acids: CAGSLQGQREQYF. Here the CDR3 DNA reads TGTGCCGGGTCACTTCAGGGACAGAGAGAGCAGTACTTC. The V and J genes are TRBV6-1 and TRBJ2-7; 7 nucleotides match TRBD1. Looked up from germline, CDR1 is MNHNS and CDR2 is SASEGT. V lost 11 bases, J lost 7 bases, and 14 bases stayed unmatched. The CDR3 runs 13 residues.

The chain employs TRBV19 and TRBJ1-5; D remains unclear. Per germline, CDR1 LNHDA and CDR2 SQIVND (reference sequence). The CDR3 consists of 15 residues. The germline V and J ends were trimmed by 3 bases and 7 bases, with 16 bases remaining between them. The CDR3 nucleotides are TGTGCCAGTAGTATCCCCGGGAGGGTTGGGCAGCCCCAGCATTTT. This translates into CASSIPGRVGQPQHF.

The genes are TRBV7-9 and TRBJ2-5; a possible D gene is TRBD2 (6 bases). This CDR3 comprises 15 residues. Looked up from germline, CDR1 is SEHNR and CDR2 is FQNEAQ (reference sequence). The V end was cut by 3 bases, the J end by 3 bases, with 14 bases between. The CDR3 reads CASSLTGVLKETQYF. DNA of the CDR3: TGTGCCAGCAGCTTGACGGGGGTCCTAAAAGAGACCCAGTACTTC.

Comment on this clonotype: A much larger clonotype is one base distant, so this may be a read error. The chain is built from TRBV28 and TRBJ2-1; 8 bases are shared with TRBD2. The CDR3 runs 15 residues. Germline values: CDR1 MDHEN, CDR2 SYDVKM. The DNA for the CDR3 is TGTGCCGGCAGTATACCGGGACTAGGGTACAATGAGCAGTTCTTC. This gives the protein CAGSIPGLGYNEQFF.

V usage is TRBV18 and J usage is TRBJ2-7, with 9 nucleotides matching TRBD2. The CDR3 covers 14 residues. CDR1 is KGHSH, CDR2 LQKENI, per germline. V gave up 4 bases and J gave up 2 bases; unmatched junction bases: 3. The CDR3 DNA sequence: TGTGCCAGCTCACTTCAGCGGGAGGCCTACGAGCAGTACTTC. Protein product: CASSLQREAYEQYF.

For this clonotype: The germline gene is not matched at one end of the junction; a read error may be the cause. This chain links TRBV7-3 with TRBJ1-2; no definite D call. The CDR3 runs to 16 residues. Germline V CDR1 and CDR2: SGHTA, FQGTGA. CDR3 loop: CANSGPVGSGGYGYTF. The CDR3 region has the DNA TGTGCCAACAGCGGACCCGTAGGCAGCGGTGGCTATGGCTACACCTTC.

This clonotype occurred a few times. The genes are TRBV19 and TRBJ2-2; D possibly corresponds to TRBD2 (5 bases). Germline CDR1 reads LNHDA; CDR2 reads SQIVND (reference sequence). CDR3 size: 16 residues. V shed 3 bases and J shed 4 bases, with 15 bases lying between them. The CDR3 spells CASSIGRALTTGELFF. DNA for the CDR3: TGTGCCAGTAGTATCGGGCGGGCCCTAACCACCGGGGAGCTGTTTTTT.

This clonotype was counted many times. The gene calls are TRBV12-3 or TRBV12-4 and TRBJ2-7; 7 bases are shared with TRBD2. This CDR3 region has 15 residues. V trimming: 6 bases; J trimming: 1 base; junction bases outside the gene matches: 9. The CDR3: CASRVKSSGSYEQYF. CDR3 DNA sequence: TGTGCCAGCAGGGTTAAGTCTAGCGGATCCTACGAGCAGTACTTC.

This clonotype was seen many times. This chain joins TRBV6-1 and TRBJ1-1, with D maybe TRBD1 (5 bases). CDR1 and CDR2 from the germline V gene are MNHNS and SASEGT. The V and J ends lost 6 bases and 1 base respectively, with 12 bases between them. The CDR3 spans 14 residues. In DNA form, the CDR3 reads TGTGCCAGCAGGTCACCGGGGCAGAACACTGAAGCTTTCTTT. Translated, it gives CASRSPGQNTEAFF.